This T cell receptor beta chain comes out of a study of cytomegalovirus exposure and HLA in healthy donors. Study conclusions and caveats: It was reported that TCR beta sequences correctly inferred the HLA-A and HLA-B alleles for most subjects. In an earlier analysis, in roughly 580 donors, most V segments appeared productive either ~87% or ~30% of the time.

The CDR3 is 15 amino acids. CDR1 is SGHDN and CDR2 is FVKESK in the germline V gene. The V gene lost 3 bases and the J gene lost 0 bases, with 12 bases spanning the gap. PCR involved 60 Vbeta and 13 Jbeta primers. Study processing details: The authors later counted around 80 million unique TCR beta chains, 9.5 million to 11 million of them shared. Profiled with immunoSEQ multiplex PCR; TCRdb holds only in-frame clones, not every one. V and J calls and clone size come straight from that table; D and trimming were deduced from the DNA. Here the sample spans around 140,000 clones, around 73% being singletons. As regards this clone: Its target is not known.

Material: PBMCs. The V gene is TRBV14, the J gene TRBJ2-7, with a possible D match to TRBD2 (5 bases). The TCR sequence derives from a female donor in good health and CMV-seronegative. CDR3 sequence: CASSHPFGDSYEQYF. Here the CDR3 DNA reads TGTGCCAGCAGCCACCCTTTCGGGGACTCCTACGAGCAGTACTTC. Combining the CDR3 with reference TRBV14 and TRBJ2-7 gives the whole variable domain EAGVTQFPSHSVIEKGQTVTLRCDPISGHDNLYWYRRVMGKEIKFLLHFVKESKQDESGMPNNRFLAERTGGTYSTLKVQPAELEDSGVYFCASSHPFGDSYEQYFGPGTRLTVT.